This T cell receptor (beta chain) was retrieved from a study of metastatic and nonmetastatic thyroid tumors. The overall study: Both malignant and benign thyroid patients supplied peripheral blood and tumor or nodule tissue samples, across which the repertoires of these patients were then compared. General observations from the study: In both blood and tumor samples, TCR beta diversity was reported significantly higher for malignant than benign nodules.

The table lists this clone with a few counts. What it binds is unknown. No patient had received any treatment before thyroid surgery. The CDR3 runs to 12 residues. Trimming removed 2 bases from V and 6 bases from J, with 7 bases in between. CDR1 and CDR2 (germline): LNHDA, SQIVND (reference sequence). Per the original data handling: CDR3 was compared across clinicopathological groups, and the resulting differences were used to build a distant-metastasis classifier for papillary thyroid cancer. TCRdb re-clonotyped the PCR reads via MiXCR. The V and J calls and clone size are TCRdb's, not the authors'. This sample has about 26,000 clones, with about 15% found just once.

The chain combines TRBV19 with TRBJ1-1; no definite D call. The TCR was taken from a female donor with papillary thyroid cancer or a benign thyroid nodule (not recorded which). Some clones in this sample may be carry-over from other donors' samples. The source material was blood. The CDR3 spells CASSIKGSEAFF. The DNA for the CDR3 is TGTGCCAGTAGTATAAAGGGATCTGAAGCTTTCTTT.